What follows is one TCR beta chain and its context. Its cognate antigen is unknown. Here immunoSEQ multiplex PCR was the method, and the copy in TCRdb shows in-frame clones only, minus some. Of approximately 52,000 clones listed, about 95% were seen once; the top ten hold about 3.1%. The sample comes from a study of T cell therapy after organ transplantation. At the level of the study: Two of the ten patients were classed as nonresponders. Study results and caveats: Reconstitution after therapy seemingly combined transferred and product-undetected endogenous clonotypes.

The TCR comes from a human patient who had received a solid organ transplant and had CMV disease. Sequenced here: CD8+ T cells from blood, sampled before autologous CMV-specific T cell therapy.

CDR3 nucleotide sequence: TGCGCCAGCAGCGAGGGACGCAGAGGGATAAGCTCCTACAATGAGCAGTTCTTC. This sequence encodes CASSEGRRGISSYNEQFF. The chain is built from TRBV4-1 and TRBJ2-1, with D perhaps assigned TRBD1 or TRBD2 (5 bases each). Trimming removed 5 bases at V and 0 bases at J, with 20 bases between. This CDR3 has 18 amino acids. CDR1 is MGHRA and CDR2 is YSYEKL in the germline V gene.